The rows below give T cell receptor beta chains drawn from one sample of a study of T cell repertoires in cytomegalovirus infection. MiXCR was run by TCRdb on the reads, yielding one entry per CDR3 protein. The sample comprises around 350,000 distinct CDR3 sequences, over 15% of which are singletons, and around 8.6% rests with the top ten. Material for sequencing was PBMCs. These receptors were collected from a human donor in good health (CMV status not recorded). Some clones in this sample may be carry-over from other donors' samples. The CDR3 runs from the conserved cysteine through the conserved F or W. A D gene is named only where the DNA matches it firmly. Size values are once, few and many counts, or a class for expanded clones, and some rows have none.

D gene	V gene	J gene	clone size	CDR3 DNA	CDR3 protein
.	TRBV6-2/TRBV6-3	TRBJ2-6	.	TGTGCCAGCAGAAGAATTTCTGGGGCCAACGTCCTGACTTTC	CASRRISGANVLTF
TRBD1	TRBV15	TRBJ1-2	.	TGTGCCACCAGCAGAGACCGACAGGGAGGTATGGTCTTC	CATSRDRQGGMVF
TRBD2	TRBV10-3	TRBJ2-1	.	TGTGCCATCAGTGAGTCGCTCGGTCTAGCGGGGTACAATGAGCAGTTCTTC	CAISESLGLAGYNEQFF
.	TRBV7-6	TRBJ1-1	many	TGTGCCAGCAGCTTAGGACGCGCAGGGAACACTGAAGCTTTCTTT	CASSLGRAGNTEAFF
TRBD1	TRBV2	TRBJ1-1	.	TGTGCCAGCCGGGGGGCAGGGGGAAATGGAGCTTTCTTT	CASRGAGGNGAFF
.	TRBV7-2	TRBJ2-7	many	TGTGCCAGCAGCTTAGCGGGTGGCATGGCTTCCTACTTC	CASSLAGGMASYF
.	TRBV19	TRBJ1-3	.	TGTGCCAGTAGTTCTTTCCCGAGCTCTGGAAACACCATATATTTT	CASSSFPSSGNTIYF
.	TRBV14	TRBJ2-3	few	TGTGCCAGCAGCACTTGGGCGGGGAAGGTACAGTATTTT	CASSTWAGKVQYF
.	TRBV6-2/TRBV6-3	TRBJ2-1	few	TGTGCCAGCAGTTACTCGTATGTCGGGCTGCGGTACAATGAGCAGTTCTTC	CASSYSYVGLRYNEQFF
TRBD1	TRBV7-9	TRBJ1-6	medium-sized	TGTGCCAGCAGCTTACATGACAGGGGGGCGAGTTCACCCCTCCACTTT	CASSLHDRGASSPLHF
TRBD2	TRBV7-9	TRBJ2-1	few	TGTGCCAGCAGGCCCGGGACTAGCGCCAATGAGCAGTTCTTC	CASRPGTSANEQFF
.	TRBV6-5	TRBJ1-6	few	TGTGCCAGTATGCCCGGGTATAATTCACCCCTCCACTTT	CASMPGYNSPLHF
TRBD1	TRBV7-8	TRBJ1-5	few	TGTGCCAGCAGCTCCCCCGGGACAGGGATAGGTCAGCCCCAGCATTTT	CASSSPGTGIGQPQHF
.	TRBV7-8	TRBJ1-5	many	TGTGCCAGCAGCTCCAACAGGGATAATCAGCCCCAGCATTTT	CASSSNRDNQPQHF